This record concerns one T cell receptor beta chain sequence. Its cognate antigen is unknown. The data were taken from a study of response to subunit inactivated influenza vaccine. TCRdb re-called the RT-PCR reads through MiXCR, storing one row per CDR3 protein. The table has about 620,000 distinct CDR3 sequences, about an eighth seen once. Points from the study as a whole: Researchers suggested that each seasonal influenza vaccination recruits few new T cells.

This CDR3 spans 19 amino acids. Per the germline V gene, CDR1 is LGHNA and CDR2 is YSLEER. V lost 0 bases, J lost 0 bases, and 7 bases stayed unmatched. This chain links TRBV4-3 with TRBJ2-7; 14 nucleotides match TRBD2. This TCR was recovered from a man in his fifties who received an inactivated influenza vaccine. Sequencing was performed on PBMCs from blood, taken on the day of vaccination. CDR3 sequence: CASSQEEGLAGDYSYEQYF. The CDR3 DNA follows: TGCGCCAGCAGCCAAGAAGAGGGACTAGCGGGAGACTACTCCTACGAGCAGTACTTC.